This TCR beta chain was documented in a study of blood T cell repertoires in COVID-19. TCRdb's table, derived via immunoSEQ multiplex PCR, lists solely in-frame clones and lacks some. The data hold fewer than 250,000 clones, with around 82% observed a single time. This CDR3 has 15 residues. Germline V lookup: CDR1 MNHEY, CDR2 SMNVEV (reference sequence). The V end lost 5 bases, the J end lost 1 base, and 14 bases lay between the germline ends. The sample was peripheral blood. This sequence originates from a woman aged 45-65 years with acute or convalescent COVID-19. This rearrangement joins TRBV27 to TRBJ1-1, with D hard to call. CDR3: CASSPSRGENTEAFF. CDR3 in DNA: TGTGCCAGCAGTCCGAGTCGGGGTGAGAACACTGAAGCTTTCTTT.